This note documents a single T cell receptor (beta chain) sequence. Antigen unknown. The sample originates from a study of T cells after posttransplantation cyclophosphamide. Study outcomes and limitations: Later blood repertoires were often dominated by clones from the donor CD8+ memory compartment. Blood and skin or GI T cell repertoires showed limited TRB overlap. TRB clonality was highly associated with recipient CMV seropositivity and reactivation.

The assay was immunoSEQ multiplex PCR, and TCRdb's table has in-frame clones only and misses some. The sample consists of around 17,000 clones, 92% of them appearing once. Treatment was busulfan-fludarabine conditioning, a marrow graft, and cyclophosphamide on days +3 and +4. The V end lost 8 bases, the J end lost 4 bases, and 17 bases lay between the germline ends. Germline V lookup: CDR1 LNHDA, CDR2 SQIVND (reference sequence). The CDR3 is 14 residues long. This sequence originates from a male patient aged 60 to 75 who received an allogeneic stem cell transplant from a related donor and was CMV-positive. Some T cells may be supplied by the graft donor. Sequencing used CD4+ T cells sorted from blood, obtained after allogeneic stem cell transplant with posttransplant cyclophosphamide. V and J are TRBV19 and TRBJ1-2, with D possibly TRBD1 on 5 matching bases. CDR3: CASQSPGDSYGYTF. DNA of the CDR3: TGTGCCAGTCAGAGCCCCGGTGACAGCTATGGCTACACCTTC.